The 10 T cell receptor beta chains presented below share a single source sample, sequenced in a study of preoperative IRX-2 immunotherapy in early breast cancer. Some clones are missing from TCRdb's copy, which holds only in-frame ones; the method was immunoSEQ multiplex PCR. The sample carries roughly 62,000 clones, 94% recorded once. The sample's treatment: preoperative locoregional IRX-2 cytokine immunotherapy. This specimen was taken from a patient treated with IRX-2 immunotherapy. Receptors were obtained from a human donor with breast cancer.

This chain uses TRBV4-2 with TRBJ2-1; a weak D match, TRBD1 (5 bases). CDR1 and CDR2 from the germline V gene are LGHNA and YNFKEQ. The V end lost 6 bases, the J end lost 9 bases, and 15 bases lay between the germline ends. The CDR3 sequence is 13 residues long. CDR3 sequence (DNA): TGTGCCAGCAGTTCTGGGGCTTGGGGTGAGCAGTTCTTC. This sequence encodes CASSSGAWGEQFF.

V is TRBV10-1 and J is TRBJ2-3; TRBD2 matches at 8 bases. Germline lookup yields CDR1 WNHNN and CDR2 SYGVQD (reference sequence). The CDR3 sequence is 16 residues long. V lost 5 bases and J lost 4; bases outside the gene matches: 11. The CDR3 DNA reads as TGCGCCAGCAGTAATATGTCGGGAGGGGAGGCAGATACGCAGTATTTT. Encoded protein: CASSNMSGGEADTQYF.

The V gene is TRBV28, the J gene TRBJ2-1; 9 bases fit TRBD2. J was trimmed by 7 bases and V by 6 bases; bases with no gene match: 7. CDR1 is MDHEN, CDR2 SYDVKM, per germline. The CDR3 contains 14 residues. The CDR3 is CASSVAGVLNEQFF. CDR3 sequence (DNA): TGTGCCAGCAGCGTAGCGGGGGTGTTGAATGAGCAGTTCTTC.

The rearrangement joins TRBV9 to TRBJ2-3; 7 bases line up with TRBD2. The germline CDR1 and CDR2 sequences are SGDLS and YYNGEE. J was trimmed by 0 bases and V by 4 bases; bases with no gene match: 11. This CDR3 comprises 17 residues. CDR3 coding DNA: TGTGCCAGCAGCCCCCGAGGGGTGGGAGGGAGCACAGATACGCAGTATTTT. It translates to CASSPRGVGGSTDTQYF.

The V call is TRBV4-3, the J call TRBJ2-7; weak D call: TRBD2 (5 bases). The length of the CDR3 is 17 residues. V lost 0 bases and J lost 2, with 17 bases in between. The germline gives CDR1 LGHNA, CDR2 YSLEER. The CDR3 nucleotides are TGCGCCAGCAGCCAAGATTCTGTTGAGCGGAGCCCCTACGAGCAGTACTTC. Translating gives CASSQDSVERSPYEQYF.

V usage is TRBV7-9 and J usage is TRBJ2-1; tentative D call: TRBD1 (6 bases). Trimming pared 5 bases from V and 4 bases from J, leaving 9 bases between. This CDR3 has 13 residues. CDR1 and CDR2 (germline): SEHNR, FQNEAQ (reference sequence). Here the CDR3 DNA reads TGTGCCAGCAGCATAGACAGGTACAATGAGCAGTTCTTC. It specifies CASSIDRYNEQFF.

With respect to this clone: The sample holds other DNA sequences that translate to the same CDR3. The rearrangement links TRBV5-6 to TRBJ2-7; D is ambiguous. Germline CDR1 SGHDT, CDR2 YYEEEE. The CDR3 spans 12 residues. The V end lost 0 bases, the J end lost 4 bases, and 5 bases lay between the germline ends. The CDR3 coding sequence is TGTGCCAGCAGCTTGGGGGGATACGAGCAGTACTTC. Protein product: CASSLGGYEQYF.

The chain couples TRBV19 to TRBJ2-4; 8 bases are shared with TRBD2. This CDR3 has 16 amino acids. V was pared by 5 bases and J by 0 bases, with 6 bases of the junction left unmatched. Germline values: CDR1 LNHDA, CDR2 SQIVND (reference sequence). CDR3 loop: CASSLLAVRAKNIQYF. The CDR3 bases are TGTGCCAGTAGTTTACTAGCGGTTAGAGCCAAAAACATTCAGTACTTC. The entire variable domain, with the rest obtained from reference TRBV19 and TRBJ2-4, is as follows: DGGITQSPKYLFRKEGQNVTLSCEQNLNHDAMYWYRQDPGQGLRLIYYSQIVNDFQKGDIAEGYSVSREKKESFPLTVTSAQKNPTAFYLCASSLLAVRAKNIQYFGAGTRLSVL.

This chain joins TRBV9 and TRBJ2-7; 13 bases are a match to TRBD2. Germline values: CDR1 SGDLS, CDR2 YYNGEE. The CDR3 is made up of 14 amino acids. J lost 6 bases, V lost 5 bases, and 5 bases had no gene match. CDR3 nucleotide sequence: TGTGCCAGCAGTTGGACTAGCGGGAGTGGCGAGCAGTACTTC. Translating it yields CASSWTSGSGEQYF.

The chain links TRBV11-3 to TRBJ2-1; 7 nucleotides agree with TRBD1. Germline CDR1 and CDR2: SGHNT and YENEEA. The CDR3 totals 15 residues. J lost 2 bases, V lost 2 bases, and 3 bases had no gene match. CDR3 in amino acids: CASSLPTGPYNEQFF. In nucleotides, the CDR3 is TGTGCCAGCAGCTTACCGACAGGGCCCTACAATGAGCAGTTCTTC. The full variable domain, in which reference TRBV11-3 and TRBJ2-1 provide the parts outside the CDR3, is EAGVVQSPRYKIIEKKQPVAFWCNPISGHNTLYWYLQNLGQGPELLIRYENEEAVDDSQLPKDRFSAERLKGVDSTLKIQPAELGDSAVYLCASSLPTGPYNEQFFGPGTRLTVL.